These 21 T cell receptor beta chains originate from one sample sequenced in a study of T-cell memory formation after mild COVID-19. TCRdb itself ran the 5' RACE reads through MiXCR, one entry per CDR3 protein. Of approximately 400,000 distinct CDR3 sequences detected, roughly a quarter appear once; the ten largest clones hold about 8.7%. Sequenced input: PBMCs or a T cell subset sorted from them (not recorded which). These receptors were collected from an adult woman who had mild COVID-19 (a few samples of this study predate the infection). Cell type and time point are not known.

This clonotype has just a few counts. The J gene is TRBJ2-7, the V gene TRBV20-1; the match to TRBD2 covers 8 bases. V lost 6 bases and J lost 3; bases outside the gene matches: 13. The germline V gene encodes CDR1 DFQATT and CDR2 SNEGSKA (reference sequence). This CDR3 is built from 15 residues. The chain's CDR3 is CSAPLRGSGVYEQYF. CDR3 DNA sequence: TGCAGTGCACCTCTCCGGGGTAGCGGGGTCTACGAGCAGTACTTC.

Ten or more counts support this clonotype. V and J are TRBV24-1 and TRBJ2-1; 9 nucleotides align to TRBD2. CDR1 KGHDR and CDR2 SFDVKD come from the germline V gene. CDR3 length: 16 amino acids. The ends lost 4 bases at V and 6 bases at J; junction bases unmatched: 9. In DNA, the CDR3 is TGTGCCACCAGTGACCGCGCTAGCGGGAAAGGCAATGAGCAGTTCTTC. As protein: CATSDRASGKGNEQFF.

V and J are TRBV11-2 and TRBJ1-1, with 7 bases that match TRBD1. V was pared by 7 bases and J by 4 bases, with 9 bases of the junction left unmatched. The germline CDR1 and CDR2 sequences are SGHAT and FQNNGV. This CDR3 is built from 14 residues. The DNA for the CDR3 is TGTGCCAGCACCACGTCAGGGGGTATCACTGAAGCTTTCTTT. It translates to CASTTSGGITEAFF.

The V call is TRBV12-3 or TRBV12-4, the J call TRBJ1-5; unclear D gene. V lost 2 bases and J lost 0, with 8 bases in between. This CDR3 region has 15 residues. CDR3 in DNA: TGTGCCAGCAGTTTAACCAGTCTTAGCAATCAGCCCCAGCATTTT. Protein: CASSLTSLSNQPQHF.

This clonotype was seen many times. The chain combines TRBV6-5 with TRBJ1-5; D ambiguous. The CDR3 runs 13 residues. The V end lost 4 bases, the J end lost 1 base, and 5 bases lay between the germline ends. Germline V gives CDR1 MNHEY, CDR2 SVGAGI. CDR3 DNA sequence: TGTGCCAGCAGTTCATGGAGCAATCAGCCCCAGCATTTT. Translating gives CASSSWSNQPQHF.

CDR3 loop: CSVGTGTNEKLFF. CDR3 bases: TGCAGCGTGGGGACAGGGACTAATGAAAAACTGTTTTTT. This sequence joins TRBV29-1 and TRBJ1-4, with 9 bases identical to TRBD1. The germline V gene has CDR1 SQVTM and CDR2 ANQGSEA. J gave up 2 bases and V 6 bases, and 1 base lay outside the gene matches. The CDR3 consists of 13 residues.

This clonotype was counted only a few times. V is TRBV20-1 and J is TRBJ1-1; a weak D match, TRBD1 (5 bases). CDR3 length equals 10 residues. Germline assignment: CDR1 DFQATT and CDR2 SNEGSKA (reference sequence). Deletions cut 2 bases from V and 8 bases from J, with 6 bases between. CDR3 bases: TGCAGTGCTAGAAGGGGAGAAGCTTTCTTT. This gives the protein CSARRGEAFF.

The rearrangement joins TRBV30 to TRBJ2-1; TRBD2 aligns across 12 bases. Losses at the gene ends were 3 bases for V and 7 bases for J; bases not matched to a gene: 7. This CDR3 is built from 15 residues. The V gene's germline CDR1 is GTSNPN and CDR2 SVGIG (reference sequence). The CDR3 loop reads CAWRRTSGTLNEQFF. The CDR3 DNA follows: TGTGCCTGGAGGCGGACTAGCGGGACACTAAATGAGCAGTTCTTC.

This clonotype was observed a handful of times. The chain uses TRBV11-2 and TRBJ2-3, with 8 bases that match TRBD2. Germline loops: CDR1 SGHAT, CDR2 FQNNGV. This CDR3 has 13 amino acids. With V trimmed by 1 base and J by 9 bases, 3 bases remained unmatched. CDR3: CASSLGGLATQYF. Written as DNA, the CDR3 is TGTGCCAGCAGCTTAGGTGGACTAGCCACGCAGTATTTT.

This clonotype has a handful of counts. J is TRBJ1-5 and V is TRBV29-1; unclear D gene. Germline CDR1 reads SQVTM; CDR2 reads ANQGSEA. The CDR3 has 15 amino acids. The V gene lost 3 bases and the J gene lost 0 bases, with 12 bases spanning the gap. CDR3 bases: TGCAGCGTTGACCAACGACTCTGTAGCAATCAGCCCCAGCATTTT. It encodes CSVDQRLCSNQPQHF.

This clonotype turned up a few times. CDR3 sequence reads: CASSLVRGGTDTQYF. The CDR3 DNA reads as TGTGCCAGCAGCTTGGTCCGGGGGGGCACAGATACGCAGTATTTT. The rearrangement links TRBV7-9 to TRBJ2-3; 7 bases are a match to TRBD2. There are 15 residues in the CDR3. Germline CDR1 and CDR2: SEHNR and FQNEAQ (reference sequence). After removal of 3 bases from V and 1 base from J, the junction contained 4 bases not matched to a gene.

This chain uses TRBV12-3 or TRBV12-4 with TRBJ2-1; D may be TRBD2 (6 bases). CDR3 length equals 15 residues. V lost 1 base, J lost 5 bases, and 12 bases lay in between. The CDR3 reads CASSLGRGYNNEQFF. In DNA form, the CDR3 reads TGTGCCAGCAGTTTAGGGCGGGGTTATAACAATGAGCAGTTCTTC.

This clonotype occurred a few times. This chain links TRBV7-8 with TRBJ2-7; the D is unclear. The V end lost 4 bases, the J end lost 3 bases, and 7 bases lay between the germline ends. Per the germline V gene, CDR1 is SGHVS and CDR2 is FQNEAQ. The length of the CDR3 is 12 residues. CDR3 bases: TGTGCCAGCAGCTACCAGTTCTACGAGCAGTACTTC. It yields the protein CASSYQFYEQYF. Complete variable domain (other parts from reference TRBV7-8 and TRBJ2-7): GAGVSQSPRYKVAKRGQDVALRCDPISGHVSLFWYQQALGQGPEFLTYFQNEAQLDKSGLPSDRFFAERPEGSVSTLKIQRTQQEDSAVYLCASSYQFYEQYFGPGTRLTVT.

V usage is TRBV5-1 and J usage is TRBJ2-7; 7 bases agree with TRBD1. Germline lookup yields CDR1 SGHRS and CDR2 YFSETQ. Trimming took 4 bases from V and 2 from J; bases not matched to a gene: 6. CDR3 length equals 14 residues. CDR3 sequence (DNA): TGCGCCAGCAGCCCACAGGGGACAACCTACGAGCAGTACTTC. Translated, it gives CASSPQGTTYEQYF.

This clonotype occurred a few times. The genes are TRBV27 and TRBJ2-1; 9 bases are a match to TRBD1. Germline values: CDR1 MNHEY, CDR2 SMNVEV (reference sequence). Trimming took 2 bases from V and 1 from J; bases not matched to a gene: 3. This CDR3 is built from 16 residues. The CDR3 coding sequence is TGTGCCAGCAGTTTAGAGGGACAGGGATCCTACAATGAGCAGTTCTTC. This translates into CASSLEGQGSYNEQFF.

The V gene is TRBV18, the J gene TRBJ2-1; 12 positions match TRBD2. Looked up from germline, CDR1 is KGHSH and CDR2 is LQKENI. V shed 5 bases and J 6 bases; nucleotides not matched to a gene: 5. The CDR3 sequence is 15 residues long. The CDR3 here is CASSYLAGGPNEQFF. CDR3 DNA sequence: TGTGCCAGCTCATACCTAGCGGGAGGGCCCAATGAGCAGTTCTTC.

This clonotype turned up a few times. J is TRBJ2-1 and V is TRBV28; 11 nucleotides align to TRBD2. This CDR3 has 15 residues. Germline V gives CDR1 MDHEN, CDR2 SYDVKM. Trimming cost V 6 bases and J 4 bases; bases outside gene matches: 5. CDR3 amino acids: CASRKGLAEYNEQFF. The CDR3 DNA follows: TGTGCCAGCAGGAAGGGACTAGCGGAATACAATGAGCAGTTCTTC.

This clonotype turned up a few times. This sequence joins TRBV24-1 and TRBJ2-4, with a weak D call TRBD1 (5 bases). Trimming pared 2 bases from V and 2 bases from J, leaving 6 bases between. The germline CDR1 and CDR2 sequences are KGHDR and SFDVKD. There are 14 residues in the CDR3. In DNA, the CDR3 is TGTGCCACCAGTGATTCAGGGTCCAAAAACATTCAGTACTTC. Its translation is CATSDSGSKNIQYF.

The genes are TRBV7-2 and TRBJ2-1; D is ambiguous. CDR1 and CDR2 (germline): SGHTA, FQGNSA. This CDR3 comprises 11 residues. Trimming removed 3 bases from V and 6 bases from J, with 3 bases in between. The CDR3 loop reads CASSFFNEQFF. DNA for the CDR3: TGTGCCAGCAGCTTTTTCAATGAGCAGTTCTTC.

This chain connects TRBV6-2 or TRBV6-3 to TRBJ1-1; D remains ambiguous. Deletions cut 2 bases from V and 7 bases from J, with 8 bases between. Germline V gene data show CDR1 as MNHEY and CDR2 as SVGEGT. The CDR3 has 12 residues. CDR3 in amino acids: CASSYRASEAFF. The CDR3 DNA sequence: TGTGCCAGCAGTTACCGTGCAAGTGAAGCTTTCTTT.

Of note for this clonotype: The junction and the germline gene differ at one end; a read error may be behind it. The chain couples TRBV5-4 to TRBJ2-6; 7 bases are shared with TRBD1. The CDR3 totals 17 residues. The germline V gene encodes CDR1 SGHNT and CDR2 YYREEE (reference sequence). The CDR3 loop is CASSRGQAPSWANVLTF. The CDR3 DNA reads as TGTGCCAGCAGCCGAGGACAGGCGCCCTCTTGGGCCAACGTCCTGACTTTC.